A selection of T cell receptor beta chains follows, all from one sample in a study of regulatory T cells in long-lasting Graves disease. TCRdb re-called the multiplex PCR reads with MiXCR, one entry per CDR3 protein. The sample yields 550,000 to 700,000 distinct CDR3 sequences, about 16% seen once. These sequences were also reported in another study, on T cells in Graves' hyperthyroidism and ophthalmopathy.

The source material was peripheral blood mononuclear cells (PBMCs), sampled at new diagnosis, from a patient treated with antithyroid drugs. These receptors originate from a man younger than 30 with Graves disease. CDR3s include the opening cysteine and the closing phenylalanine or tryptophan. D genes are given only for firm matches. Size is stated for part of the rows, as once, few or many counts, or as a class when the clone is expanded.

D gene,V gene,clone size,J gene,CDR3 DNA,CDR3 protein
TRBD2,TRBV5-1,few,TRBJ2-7,TGCGCCAGCAGCTCAGCGGGAGTTACCTACGAGCAGTACTTC,CASSSAGVTYEQYF
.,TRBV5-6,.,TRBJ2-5,TGTGCCAGCAGCTTCCCAGGGGCTAGCGCGGGGGAGACCCAGTACTTC,CASSFPGASAGETQYF
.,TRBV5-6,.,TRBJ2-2,TGTGCCAGCAGCCTCAGCAGAAGCCTGAGGGAGCTGTTTTTT,CASSLSRSLRELFF
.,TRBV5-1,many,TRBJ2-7,TGCGCCAGCAGCTTGAGGACGGACCCCTACGAGCAGTACTTC,CASSLRTDPYEQYF
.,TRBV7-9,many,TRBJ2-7,TGTGCCAGCAGCGCAGGGGTTGGCGAGCAGTACTTC,CASSAGVGEQYF
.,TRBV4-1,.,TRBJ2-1,TGCGCCAGCAGGCTACGTATAGAGGGTTACAATGAGCAGTTCTTC,CASRLRIEGYNEQFF
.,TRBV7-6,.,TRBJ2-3,TGTGCCAGCAGCTTAGTGTCCGTCCTGGGCACAGATACGCAGTATTTT,CASSLVSVLGTDTQYF
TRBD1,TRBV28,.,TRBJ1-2,TGTGCCAGCAGTTTATCGGACAGGGGGAGGTTTGGCTACACCTTC,CASSLSDRGRFGYTF
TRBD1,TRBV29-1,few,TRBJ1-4,TGCAGCGTTGAAGATATGACAGGGCTCCAAGCAACTAATGAAAAACTGTTTTTT,CSVEDMTGLQATNEKLFF
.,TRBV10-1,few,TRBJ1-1,TGCGCCAGCACAGAACAGTTGAACACTGAAGCTTTCTTT,CASTEQLNTEAFF
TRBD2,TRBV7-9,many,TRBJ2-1,TGTGCCAGCAGCCCCCACCCCGGGACTAGTAGCAATGAGCAGTTCTTC,CASSPHPGTSSNEQFF
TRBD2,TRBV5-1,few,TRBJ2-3,TGCGCCAGCAGCTTCCGGGGACTAGCGGGAGAGCCCCCAGATACGCAGTATTTT,CASSFRGLAGEPPDTQYF
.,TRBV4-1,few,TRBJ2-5,TGCGCCAGCAGCCATTCTGGGGGCCAAGAGACCCAGTACTTC,CASSHSGGQETQYF
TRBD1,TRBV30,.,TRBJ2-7,TGTGCCTACACCCTCCGGGACAGGGCACAATCCTACGAGCAGTACTTC,CAYTLRDRAQSYEQYF
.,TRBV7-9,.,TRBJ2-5,TGTGCCAGCAGCTTATCGGGGGCGGGAGTAGAGACCCAGTACTTC,CASSLSGAGVETQYF
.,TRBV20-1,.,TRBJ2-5,TGCAGTGCTAGAATGGTGGGAGGAGAGACCCAGTACTTC,CSARMVGGETQYF
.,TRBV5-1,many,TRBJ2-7,TGCGCCAGCAGCTTGGTTAGCCTCGGCGAGCAGTACTTC,CASSLVSLGEQYF
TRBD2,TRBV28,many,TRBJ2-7,TGTGCCAGCAGTTTAGGTCCTAGCGGGAGGTGGGAGCAGTACTTC,CASSLGPSGRWEQYF
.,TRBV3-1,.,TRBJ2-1,TGTGTCAGCAGCCGACGATACAATGAGCAGTTCTTC,CVSSRRYNEQFF
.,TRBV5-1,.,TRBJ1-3,TGCGCCAGCAGGCAGGGGCAACCTGGAAACACCATATATTTT,CASRQGQPGNTIYF
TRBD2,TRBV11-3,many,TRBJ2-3,TGTGCCAGCAGCTTAGACGTGGGACTAGCGGGATGTACAGATACGCAGTATTTT,CASSLDVGLAGCTDTQYF
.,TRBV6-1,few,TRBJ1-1,TGTGCCAGCAGGAGGGAGACAGTTTACACAAACACTGAAGCTTTCTTT,CASRRETVYTNTEAFF
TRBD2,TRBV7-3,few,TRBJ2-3,TGTGCCAGCAGCTCAGGACTAGCGGGAGATGCAGATACGCAGTATTTT,CASSSGLAGDADTQYF
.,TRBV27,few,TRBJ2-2,TGTGCCAGCAGTTTAGAGGGCAGATACACCGGGGAGCTGTTTTTT,CASSLEGRYTGELFF
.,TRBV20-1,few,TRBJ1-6,TGCAGTGCTCCCGAGCCACCCCTCCACTTT,CSAPEPPLHF
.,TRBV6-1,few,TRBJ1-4,TGTGCCAGCAGTGACGCAGGGACTAATGAAAAACTGTTTTTT,CASSDAGTNEKLFF
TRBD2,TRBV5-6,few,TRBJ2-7,TGTGCCAGCAGCTTTGGGGGGGGATTAGCGGACTACGAGCAGTACTTC,CASSFGGGLADYEQYF
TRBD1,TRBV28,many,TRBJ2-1,TGTGCCAGCAGTTACAGGGGGCTATACAATGAGCAGTTCTTC,CASSYRGLYNEQFF
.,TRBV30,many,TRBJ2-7,TGTGCCTGGAGTGTAAAGCCTTTCGACGAGCAGTACTTC,CAWSVKPFDEQYF
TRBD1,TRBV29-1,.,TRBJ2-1,TGCAGCGTCGATAGACAGGGGTCGCAGTTCTTC,CSVDRQGSQFF
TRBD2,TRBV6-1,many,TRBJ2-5,TGTGCCAGCAGTCCTGGGACTAGCGGGAGGTACCGAGAGACCCAGTACTTC,CASSPGTSGRYRETQYF
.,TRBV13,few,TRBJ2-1,TGTGCCAGCCTCCTGTGGGGTGAGCAGTTCTTC,CASLLWGEQFF
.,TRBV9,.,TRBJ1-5,TGTGCCAGCAGCGCAGGGGTTGCTCAGCCCCAGCATTTT,CASSAGVAQPQHF
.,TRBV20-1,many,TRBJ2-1,TGCAGTGCTATGGACTCCTTATCCTACAATGAGCAGTTCTTC,CSAMDSLSYNEQFF
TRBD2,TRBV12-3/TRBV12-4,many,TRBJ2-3,TGTGCCAGCAGTGAAGCGGGAGGGCCGACAGATACGCAGTATTTT,CASSEAGGPTDTQYF
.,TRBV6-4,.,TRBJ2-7,TGTGCCAGCAGTTACGAGGCGGGACCCTACGAGCAGTACTTC,CASSYEAGPYEQYF
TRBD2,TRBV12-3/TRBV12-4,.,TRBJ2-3,TGTGCCAGCACCCTAGCGGGAGAGGGCACAGATACGCAGTATTTT,CASTLAGEGTDTQYF